What follows are 5 T cell receptor beta chains derived from one specimen sequenced in a study of T cells in tumors after PD-1 blockade. This table comes from immunoSEQ multiplex PCR, and its TCRdb copy is limited to in-frame clones, with some not included. The sample shows around 14,000 clones, approximately 73% of them seen only once. Sequences were derived from tumor tissue, sampled after anti-PD-1 treatment. Receptor source: a human donor with cutaneous squamous cell carcinoma.

The V and J genes are TRBV12-3 or TRBV12-4 and TRBJ2-4; D is unclear. With 1 base removed from V and 13 bases from J, the gap between germline ends came to 14 bases. This CDR3 region has 13 residues. CDR3 amino acids: CASSLEGTANQYF. The CDR3 nucleotides read TGTGCCAGCAGTTTAGAGGGAACGGCCAACCAGTACTTC.

This clone has a single count. V is TRBV30 and J is TRBJ1-5; tentatively, D is TRBD1 (5 bases). V was cut by 0 bases and J by 9 bases, with 9 bases left in between. From germline, CDR1 is GTSNPN and CDR2 SVGIG (reference sequence). The CDR3 loop spans 12 amino acids. The DNA of the CDR3 is TGTGCCTGGAGTGTACGGGGGAGGCCCCAGCATTTT. This translates into CAWSVRGRPQHF.

V gene TRBV28 combines with J gene TRBJ2-4, with D possibly matching TRBD1 (7 bases). CDR1 and CDR2 (germline): MDHEN, SYDVKM. The germline V and J ends were trimmed by 5 bases and 6 bases, with 17 bases remaining between them. The CDR3 is made up of 15 amino acids. The CDR3 nucleotides read TGTGCCAGCAGTCCAAGGGGGCGCGGGGCAAACATTCAGTACTTC. Residues: CASSPRGRGANIQYF.

This clone was recorded a few times. This rearrangement joins TRBV2 to TRBJ2-1; D unclear. The CDR3 runs 11 residues. The V end lost 7 bases, the J end lost 7 bases, and 8 bases lay between the germline ends. CDR1 and CDR2 from the germline V gene are SNHLY and FYNNEI. This CDR3 reads CASTWRNEQFF. The CDR3, as DNA: TGTGCCAGCACATGGCGAAATGAGCAGTTCTTC. Looking up the rest from reference TRBV2 and TRBJ2-1 gives the full variable domain: EPEVTQTPSHQVTQMGQEVILRCVPISNHLYFYWYRQILGQKVEFLVSFYNNEISEKSEIFDDQFSVERPDGSNFTLKIRSTKLEDSAMYFCASTWRNEQFFGPGTRLTVL.

This clone was observed a few times. This rearrangement joins TRBV28 to TRBJ2-1; D remains ambiguous. With 7 bases removed from V and 4 bases from J, the gap between germline ends came to 23 bases. This CDR3 spans 17 amino acids. Germline V gene sequence: CDR1 MDHEN, CDR2 SYDVKM. As DNA, the CDR3 is TGTGCCAGCACCCAGCACACGGAGCTAACCTCATACAATGAGCAGTTCTTC. Protein: CASTQHTELTSYNEQFF.